Detailed here is one TCR beta chain. Antigen specificity is unknown. Trimming pared 5 bases from V and 4 bases from J, leaving 16 bases between. This CDR3 has 15 amino acids. From germline, CDR1 is MRHNA and CDR2 SNTAGT. This sample was included in a study of cytomegalovirus exposure and HLA in healthy donors. The study's findings and limits: CMV serostatus was the only immune exposure information that was available.

PCR employed 60 Vbeta and 13 Jbeta primers. TCRdb's table, derived via immunoSEQ multiplex PCR, lists solely in-frame clones and lacks some. The sample has approximately 190,000 clones, roughly four fifths seen once; the top ten hold approximately 2%. This receptor was identified in a woman aged 18-29 years in good health and CMV-seropositive. What was sequenced was PBMCs. This chain uses TRBV6-4 with TRBJ2-3; D is perhaps TRBD2 (6 bases). CDR3 sequence: CASSTEGTRADTQYF. CDR3 DNA: TGTGCCAGCAGTACGGAGGGGACCCGGGCAGATACGCAGTATTTT.